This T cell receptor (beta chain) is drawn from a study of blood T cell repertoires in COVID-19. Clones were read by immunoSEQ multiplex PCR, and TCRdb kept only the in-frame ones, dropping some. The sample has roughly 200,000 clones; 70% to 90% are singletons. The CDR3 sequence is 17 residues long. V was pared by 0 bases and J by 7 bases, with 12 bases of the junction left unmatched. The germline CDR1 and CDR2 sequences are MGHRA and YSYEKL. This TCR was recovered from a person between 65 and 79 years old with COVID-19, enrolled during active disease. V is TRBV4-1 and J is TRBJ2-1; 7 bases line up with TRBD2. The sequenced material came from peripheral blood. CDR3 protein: CASSQESRAGEINEQFF. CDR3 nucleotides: TGCGCCAGCAGCCAAGAAAGTAGGGCGGGAGAGATAAATGAGCAGTTCTTC.